This record looks at one T cell receptor (beta chain) sequence and its context. Its antigen is undetermined. This sample was included in a study of CD8+CD57+ T cells in acquired aplastic anemia. Study information: Sorted CD4+ and CD8+ cells yielded DNA averaging around 3 ug. Healthy donors yielded some 9.9 million CD4+ cell reads on average. General study points: With respect to CD8+ Simpson's diversity, patients and controls did not differ significantly. Comparison of patients with controls identified twenty-nine shared CD8+ CDR3 sequences.

Germline V CDR1 and CDR2: MNHNS, SASEGT. V lost 6 bases to trimming and J lost 6 bases; unmatched junction nucleotides: 6. The CDR3 extends over 15 amino acids. CDR3 and TCR beta VDJ profiling relied on genomic DNA as the template. TCRdb fed the reads into MiXCR, producing one record per CDR3 protein. The profile shows hundreds of thousands of distinct CDR3 sequences, roughly 64% of them singletons. Sequencing was carried out using sorted CD4+, CD8+, or CD8+CD57+ T cells (not recorded which) from PBMCs. The TCR was taken from a human donor in good health, serving as a control. The chain carries TRBV6-1 and TRBJ2-3, with 13 bases aligning to TRBD2. The CDR3 loop reads CASRSGTSGEDTQYF. In nucleotides, the CDR3 is TGTGCCAGCAGGTCCGGGACTAGCGGGGAGGATACGCAGTATTTT.